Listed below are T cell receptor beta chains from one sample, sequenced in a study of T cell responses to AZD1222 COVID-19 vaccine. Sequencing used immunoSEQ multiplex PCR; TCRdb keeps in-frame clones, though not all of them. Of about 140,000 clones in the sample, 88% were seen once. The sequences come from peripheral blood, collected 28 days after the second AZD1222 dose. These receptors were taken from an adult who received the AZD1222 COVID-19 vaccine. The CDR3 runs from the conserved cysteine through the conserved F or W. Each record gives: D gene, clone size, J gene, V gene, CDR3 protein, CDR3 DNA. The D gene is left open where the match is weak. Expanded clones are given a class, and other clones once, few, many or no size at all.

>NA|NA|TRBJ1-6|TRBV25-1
CASSRQSLGSPLHF
TGTGCCAGCAGCCGACAGTCTCTGGGATCACCCCTCCACTTT
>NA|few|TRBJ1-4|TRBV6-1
CASSGRGIVETNEKLFF
TGTGCCAGCAGTGGCAGGGGAATAGTTGAGACAAATGAAAAACTGTTTTTT
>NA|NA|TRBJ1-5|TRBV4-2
CASSQEGSLNQPQHF
TGTGCCAGCAGCCAAGAGGGTTCCCTCAATCAGCCCCAGCATTTT
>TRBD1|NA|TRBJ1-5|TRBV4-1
CASSQTTGFGQPQHF
TGCGCCAGCAGCCAAACGACAGGGTTTGGTCAGCCCCAGCATTTT
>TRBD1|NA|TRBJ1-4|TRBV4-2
CASSLPGTGVEKLFF
TGTGCCAGCAGCTTACCCGGGACAGGGGTAGAAAAACTGTTTTTT
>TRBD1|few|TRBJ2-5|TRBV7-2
CASSSLGEGTVPQYF
TGTGCCAGCAGCTCCTTAGGGGAAGGGACAGTGCCCCAGTACTTC
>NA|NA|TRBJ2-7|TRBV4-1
CASSQEPGSGEQYF
TGCGCCAGCAGCCAAGAGCCGGGGAGCGGCGAGCAGTACTTC
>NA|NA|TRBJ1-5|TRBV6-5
CASSYGGGNQPQHF
TGTGCCAGCAGCTATGGTGGCGGCAATCAGCCCCAGCATTTT
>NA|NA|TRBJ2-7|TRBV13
CASSPAWHYEQYF
TGTGCCAGCAGCCCGGCGTGGCACTACGAGCAGTACTTC
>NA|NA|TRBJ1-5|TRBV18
CASSPREWGGQPQHF
TGTGCCAGCTCACCACGAGAGTGGGGCGGTCAGCCCCAGCATTTT
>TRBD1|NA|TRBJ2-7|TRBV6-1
CASSERGQPYEQYF
TGTGCCAGCAGTGAAAGGGGACAGCCCTACGAGCAGTACTTC
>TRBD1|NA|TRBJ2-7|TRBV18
CASSQNPTGGLGEQYF
TGTGCCAGCTCACAAAACCCTACAGGGGGACTCGGGGAGCAGTACTTC
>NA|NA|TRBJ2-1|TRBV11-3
CASSTPRESSYNEQFF
TGTGCCAGCAGCACGCCCCGGGAGAGCTCCTACAATGAGCAGTTCTTC
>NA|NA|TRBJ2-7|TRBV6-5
CASSYSGRLENEQYF
TGTGCCAGCAGTTACTCGGGGAGACTAGAAAACGAGCAGTACTTC
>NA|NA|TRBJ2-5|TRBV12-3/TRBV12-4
CASSAQGRETQYF
TGTGCCAGCAGTGCACAGGGTCGGGAGACCCAGTACTTC
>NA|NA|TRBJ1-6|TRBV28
CASSIHQTDSPLHF
TGTGCCAGCAGTATCCACCAGACCGATTCACCCCTCCACTTT
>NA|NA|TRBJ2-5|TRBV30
CAWSSGAPLKTQYF
TGTGCCTGGAGTTCTGGGGCCCCGTTGAAGACCCAGTACTTC
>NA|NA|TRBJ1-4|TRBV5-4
CASSLRQVRDGKLFF
TGTGCCAGCAGCCTGCGACAGGTGCGCGACGGAAAACTGTTTTTT
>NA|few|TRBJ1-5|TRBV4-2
CASSTYHNQPQHF
TGTGCCAGCAGCACCTACCACAATCAGCCCCAGCATTTT
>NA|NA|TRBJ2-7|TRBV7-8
CASSSGSSGAYEQYF
TGTGCCAGCAGCTCCGGTAGTAGTGGGGCCTACGAGCAGTACTTC
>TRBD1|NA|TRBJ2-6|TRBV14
CASSHGTASGANVLTF
TGTGCCAGCAGCCATGGGACAGCCTCTGGGGCCAACGTCCTGACTTTC
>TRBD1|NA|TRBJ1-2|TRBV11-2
CASSTDRGHRGYTF
TGTGCCAGCAGCACAGACAGGGGGCATCGTGGCTACACCTTC
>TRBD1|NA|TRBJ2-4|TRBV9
CASSAKGTGGEFRYF
TGTGCCAGCAGCGCCAAGGGGACAGGGGGGGAATTCCGTTACTTC
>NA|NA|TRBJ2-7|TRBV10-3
CAMSRAQNYEQYF
TGTGCCATGTCGAGGGCGCAAAACTACGAGCAGTACTTC
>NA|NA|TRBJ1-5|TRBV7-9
CASSPGSQPQHF
TGTGCCAGCAGCCCAGGCTCTCAGCCCCAGCATTTT
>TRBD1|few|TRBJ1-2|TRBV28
CASSPGQNYGYTF
TGTGCCAGCAGCCCGGGACAGAACTATGGCTACACCTTC
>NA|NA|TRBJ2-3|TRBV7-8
CASSHRTDTQYF
TGTGCCAGCAGCCACCGGACAGATACGCAGTATTTT
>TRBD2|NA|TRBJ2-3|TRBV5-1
CASSLVAGGTDTQYF
TGCGCCAGCAGCTTGGTGGCGGGGGGCACAGATACGCAGTATTTT
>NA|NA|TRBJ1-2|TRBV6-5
CATQANYGYTF
TGTGCCACACAGGCGAACTATGGCTACACCTTC
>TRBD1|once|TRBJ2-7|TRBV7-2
CASSLASGGAYEQYF
TGTGCCAGCAGCTTAGCGTCAGGGGGCGCCTACGAGCAGTACTTC